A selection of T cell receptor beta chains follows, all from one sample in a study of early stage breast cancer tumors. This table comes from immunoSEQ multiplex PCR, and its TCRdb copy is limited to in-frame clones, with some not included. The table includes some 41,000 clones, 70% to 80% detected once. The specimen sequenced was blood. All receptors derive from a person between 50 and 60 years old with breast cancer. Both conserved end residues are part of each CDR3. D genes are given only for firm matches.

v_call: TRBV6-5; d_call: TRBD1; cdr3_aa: CASSYSGQQGGEAFF
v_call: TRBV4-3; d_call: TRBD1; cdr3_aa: CASSRGQGPGEAFF
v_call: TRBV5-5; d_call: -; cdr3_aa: CASSLGGRTEAFF
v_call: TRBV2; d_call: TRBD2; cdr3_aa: CASSEAEASGDQETQYF
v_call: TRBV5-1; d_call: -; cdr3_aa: CASSLGGGTQETQYF
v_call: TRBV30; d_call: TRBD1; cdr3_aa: CAWDRDKNIQYF
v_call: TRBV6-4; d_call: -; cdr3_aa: CASSARPGPYNEQFF
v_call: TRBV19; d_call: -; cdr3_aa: CASSISSTNEKLFF
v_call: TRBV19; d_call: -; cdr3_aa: CASSIDILYGYTF
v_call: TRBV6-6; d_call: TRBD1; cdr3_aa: CASRTGQKINEKLFF
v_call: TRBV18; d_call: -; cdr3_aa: CASSRDTYGYTF